Listed below are T cell receptor beta chains from one sample, sequenced in a study of blood T cell repertoires in COVID-19. Libraries were prepared by immunoSEQ multiplex PCR; TCRdb keeps only in-frame clonotypes and omits some of them. The sample contains 190,000 or so clones, more than 70% of which appear only once. Material for sequencing was peripheral blood. These TCRs come from a man in his forties or fifties with active or convalescent COVID-19. Both conserved end residues are part of each CDR3. The D gene is left open where the match is weak. Expanded clones get a size class; other rows say once, few or many, or leave the size out.

CDR3 protein | CDR3 DNA | J gene | V gene | D gene | clone size
CASSSTGTGYNSPLHF | TGCGCCAGCAGCTCCACGGGGACAGGCTATAATTCACCCCTCCACTTT | TRBJ1-6 | TRBV5-1 | TRBD1 | .
CASRPSGVTSAYNEQFF | TGCGCCAGCAGACCTAGCGGGGTCACATCCGCTTACAATGAGCAGTTCTTC | TRBJ2-1 | TRBV5-1 | TRBD2 | .
CAWSGGTSSEQYF | TGTGCCTGGAGTGGGGGCACCTCCTCCGAGCAGTACTTC | TRBJ2-7 | TRBV30 | . | .
CASSYTGLRQPQHF | TGTGCCAGCAGTTATACAGGGCTTCGTCAGCCCCAGCATTTT | TRBJ1-5 | TRBV28 | . | .
CASSRPTTGLQETQYF | TGTGCCAGCAGCCGGCCAACGACAGGGCTACAAGAGACCCAGTACTTC | TRBJ2-5 | TRBV5-4 | TRBD1 | .
CASSGGTGLLNEKLFF | TGCGCCAGCAGCGGGGGGACAGGACTTCTTAATGAAAAACTGTTTTTT | TRBJ1-4 | TRBV5-1 | TRBD1 | .
CASSSGDRYTEAFF | TGCGCCAGCAGCTCCGGGGACAGGTATACTGAAGCTTTCTTT | TRBJ1-1 | TRBV5-1 | TRBD1 | .
CASSLDGGGIGYNEQFF | TGTGCCAGCTCACTGGACGGAGGGGGCATTGGGTACAATGAGCAGTTCTTC | TRBJ2-1 | TRBV18 | . | .
CASSLTRPGQNTEAFF | TGTGCCAGCAGCCTTACGCGCCCGGGACAGAACACTGAAGCTTTCTTT | TRBJ1-1 | TRBV16 | . | .
CAWSGGRGRLYTEAFF | TGTGCCTGGAGTGGGGGCAGGGGGCGACTGTACACTGAAGCTTTCTTT | TRBJ1-1 | TRBV30 | TRBD1 | .
CSARSGQGVHF | TGCAGTGCTAGATCGGGACAGGGGGTACACTTT | TRBJ1-6 | TRBV20-1 | TRBD1 | once
CASSLAPGTGGPYNEQFF | TGTGCCAGCAGCTTAGCCCCCGGGACAGGGGGACCCTACAATGAGCAGTTCTTC | TRBJ2-1 | TRBV7-9 | TRBD1 | once
CASSLEVRPYEQYF | TGCGCCAGCAGCTTAGAGGTTCGCCCCTACGAGCAGTACTTC | TRBJ2-7 | TRBV5-1 | . | .
CASSLGQGSNSGNTIYF | TGTGCCAGCAGCTTGGGACAGGGGTCCAATTCTGGAAACACCATATATTTT | TRBJ1-3 | TRBV5-4 | TRBD1 | .
CASSTLDNQETQYF | TGTGCCAGTAGTACTCTGGACAATCAAGAGACCCAGTACTTC | TRBJ2-5 | TRBV19 | . | .
CASSGYATRTSTDTQYF | TGTGCCAGCAGTGGATACGCCACTAGAACTAGCACAGATACGCAGTATTTT | TRBJ2-3 | TRBV6-2/TRBV6-3 | . | .
CASSLRPRAGGPTDTQYF | TGTGCCAGCAGCTTAAGGCCAAGAGCGGGGGGGCCGACAGATACGCAGTATTTT | TRBJ2-3 | TRBV7-9 | TRBD2 | .